What follows are 18 T cell receptor beta chains derived from one specimen sequenced in a study of cytomegalovirus exposure and HLA in healthy donors (dated by TCRdb to the late 2010s). The receptor library was made with the immunoSEQ multiplex PCR assay. For the multiplex PCR, a mixture combining 60 forward primers for TCR Vbeta segments and 13 reverse primers for TCR Jbeta segments was used. The clones in this table, taken by TCRdb from immuneACCESS, are in-frame only. Not every clone is retained; where verified, under half of the shortfall comes from an unresolved V gene, and the cause of the rest is unknown. The sample's clone listing holds tens of thousands of clones. About 3.8% of the sample comes from the top ten. The sequencing sample was made of PBMCs. The receptors here all came from a female donor in good health and CMV-seropositive.

The chain combines TRBV6-1 with TRBJ2-7, with TRBD1 as a possible D gene (5 bases). V dropped 7 bases and J dropped 2 bases, with 18 bases sitting between them. The CDR3 is 15 residues long. CDR1 and CDR2 from the germline V gene are MNHNS and SASEGT. CDR3 residues: CASKNGAVRTYEQYF. As DNA, the CDR3 is TGTGCCAGCAAGAATGGGGCTGTTAGAACCTACGAGCAGTACTTC.

V gene TRBV18 combines with J gene TRBJ2-1; D remains ambiguous. V lost 3 bases and J lost 2, with 8 bases in between. The CDR3 totals 14 residues. Germline CDR1 and CDR2: KGHSH and LQKENI. The CDR3 DNA follows: TGTGCCAGCTCACCCGGGTCCCCCTACAATGAGCAGTTCTTC. This encodes CASSPGSPYNEQFF. Drawing the rest from reference TRBV18 and TRBJ2-1, the complete variable domain is NAGVMQNPRHLVRRRGQEARLRCSPMKGHSHVYWYRQLPEEGLKFMVYLQKENIIDESGMPKERFSAEFPKEGPSILRIQQVVRGDSAAYFCASSPGSPYNEQFFGPGTRLTVL.

V is TRBV28 and J is TRBJ2-5; D might be TRBD2 (5 bases). Trimming removed 2 bases at V and 5 bases at J, with 24 bases between. In germline, CDR1 is MDHEN, CDR2 SYDVKM. This CDR3 contains 18 residues. The CDR3 reads CASSLVQTSGTLGETQYF. The CDR3 nucleotides are TGTGCCAGCAGTTTAGTGCAAACCTCGGGAACCTTGGGGGAGACCCAGTACTTC.

The chain couples TRBV5-1 to TRBJ2-4, with 8 bases that match TRBD1. The CDR3 spans 16 residues. The junction had 12 bases not matched to a gene; V was cut back by 4 bases and J by 6 bases. Per the germline V gene, CDR1 is SGHRS and CDR2 is YFSETQ. The CDR3 DNA is TGCGCCAGCAGCGGCACCGGGACAGGAGGGGGAAACATTCAGTACTTC. This gives the protein CASSGTGTGGGNIQYF.

The chain recombines TRBV13 with TRBJ1-2; D gene uncertain. Germline values: CDR1 PRHDT, CDR2 FYEKMQ (reference sequence). With 5 bases removed from V and 4 bases from J, the gap between germline ends came to 8 bases. The CDR3 contains 12 residues. The CDR3 region has the DNA TGTGCCAGCAGCATAAGCCCCTATGGCTACACCTTC. Its translation: CASSISPYGYTF.

J is TRBJ2-7 and V is TRBV11-3; D might be TRBD1 (6 bases). This CDR3 contains 12 residues. Germline CDR1 reads SGHNT; CDR2 reads YENEEA. Trimming removed 6 bases from V and 0 bases from J, with 6 bases in between. CDR3 protein: CASRDSSYEQYF. CDR3 in DNA: TGTGCCAGCAGGGACAGCTCCTACGAGCAGTACTTC.

V gene TRBV4-1 combines with J gene TRBJ2-3; 13 bases match TRBD2. J lost 6 bases, V lost 4 bases, and 7 bases had no gene match. The length of the CDR3 is 16 residues. Germline V gene sequence: CDR1 MGHRA, CDR2 YSYEKL. In DNA, the CDR3 is TGCGCCAGCAGCCCTTTACCGGGACTAGCGGGGGATACGCAGTATTTT. As protein: CASSPLPGLAGDTQYF.

The chain employs TRBV18 and TRBJ2-7; D is perhaps TRBD1 (6 bases). The germline V and J ends were trimmed by 2 bases and 4 bases, with 15 bases remaining between them. This CDR3 is built from 15 residues. CDR1 and CDR2 from the germline V gene are KGHSH and LQKENI. CDR3 protein: CASSPSMTGIYEQYF. As DNA, the CDR3 is TGTGCCAGCTCACCATCAATGACAGGAATTTACGAGCAGTACTTC. The variable domain in full, completed from reference TRBV18 and TRBJ2-7, reads NAGVMQNPRHLVRRRGQEARLRCSPMKGHSHVYWYRQLPEEGLKFMVYLQKENIIDESGMPKERFSAEFPKEGPSILRIQQVVRGDSAAYFCASSPSMTGIYEQYFGPGTRLTVT.

V gene TRBV2 combines with J gene TRBJ2-4, with TRBD1 as a possible D gene (5 bases). From germline, CDR1 is SNHLY and CDR2 FYNNEI. The CDR3 sequence is 14 residues long. V lost 4 bases and J lost 1, with 8 bases in between. DNA of the CDR3: TGTGCCAGCAGTGCCAGGGTTGCCAAAAACATTCAGTACTTC. It is translated as CASSARVAKNIQYF.

The chain joins TRBV5-1 to TRBJ2-6; D not resolved. CDR3 length: 14 amino acids. Germline V gene sequence: CDR1 SGHRS, CDR2 YFSETQ. Trimming took 10 bases from V and 0 from J, leaving 11 bases between them. CDR3 DNA: TGCGCCTCTTCTATGAGCTCTGGGGCCAACGTCCTGACTTTC. Amino acids: CASSMSSGANVLTF.

The chain links TRBV28 to TRBJ2-3; 7 bases match TRBD2. The V and J ends lost 6 bases and 10 bases, in that order; junction bases with no gene match: 10. The CDR3 spans 13 residues. Looked up from germline, CDR1 is MDHEN and CDR2 is SYDVKM. DNA for the CDR3: TGTGCCAGCAGCCCCCAGAGACTAGCTTCGCAGTATTTT. Its translation: CASSPQRLASQYF.

The CDR3 region is CASSIDFSSGSYNEQFF. Here the CDR3 DNA reads TGTGCCAGTAGTATAGATTTTTCTAGCGGGAGTTACAATGAGCAGTTCTTC. J is TRBJ2-1 and V is TRBV19; 10 bases are a match to TRBD2. Germline V gene lookup returns CDR1 LNHDA and CDR2 SQIVND (reference sequence). Trimming took 0 bases from V and 4 from J; bases not matched to a gene: 6. This CDR3 contains 17 residues.

The rearrangement links TRBV2 to TRBJ2-1; 13 nucleotides agree with TRBD2. V lost 5 bases and J lost 12; bases outside the gene matches: 7. Germline-derived CDR1 and CDR2 are SNHLY and FYNNEI. This CDR3 spans 14 amino acids. The CDR3 is CASSLLAGGPGQFF. The CDR3 nucleotides read TGTGCCAGCAGTTTACTAGCGGGAGGGCCGGGGCAGTTCTTC.

The chain employs TRBV10-3 and TRBJ2-7, with TRBD2 matching over 9 bases. The junction had 2 bases not matched to a gene; V was cut back by 4 bases and J by 4 bases. The CDR3 totals 13 residues. Germline-derived CDR1 and CDR2 are ENHRY and SYGVKD. This CDR3 reads CAISGSGSYEQYF. The CDR3 nucleotides are TGTGCCATCAGTGGTAGCGGGAGTTACGAGCAGTACTTC.

CDR3 sequence reads: CASSSLTGASYNEQFF. CDR3 DNA sequence: TGTGCCAGTAGTTCCCTGACAGGGGCCTCCTACAATGAGCAGTTCTTC. The chain links TRBV19 to TRBJ2-1, with 8 nucleotides matching TRBD1. This CDR3 is 16 amino acids long. The V gene's germline CDR1 is LNHDA and CDR2 SQIVND (reference sequence). V lost 5 bases, J lost 0 bases, and 6 bases stayed unmatched. Complete variable domain (other parts from reference TRBV19 and TRBJ2-1): DGGITQSPKYLFRKEGQNVTLSCEQNLNHDAMYWYRQDPGQGLRLIYYSQIVNDFQKGDIAEGYSVSREKKESFPLTVTSAQKNPTAFYLCASSSLTGASYNEQFFGPGTRLTVL.

The chain recombines TRBV5-1 with TRBJ2-7; maybe TRBD1 (5 bases). This CDR3 has 14 amino acids. V was trimmed by 0 bases and J by 5 bases, leaving 12 bases between them. The germline V gene encodes CDR1 SGHRS and CDR2 YFSETQ. In DNA, the CDR3 is TGCGCCAGCAGCTTGGTCAGGGTAGACCACGAGCAGTACTTC. It yields the protein CASSLVRVDHEQYF.

This chain uses TRBV6-5 with TRBJ2-7, with D possibly being TRBD2 (6 bases). CDR3 length equals 14 residues. With 5 bases removed from V and 2 bases from J, the gap between germline ends came to 13 bases. The germline gives CDR1 MNHEY, CDR2 SVGAGI. CDR3 nucleotides: TGTGCCAGCAGTGGCCGGGACTCCACCTACGAGCAGTACTTC. Amino acid sequence: CASSGRDSTYEQYF.

The chain recombines TRBV19 with TRBJ1-3, with a weak D call TRBD1 (5 bases). CDR1 and CDR2 from the germline V gene are LNHDA and SQIVND (reference sequence). The CDR3 length is 15 residues. Between the trimmed V and J ends, which lost 2 bases and 0 bases, there was a span of 8 bases. The CDR3 spells CASSISTDSGNTIYF. In DNA form, the CDR3 reads TGTGCCAGTAGTATATCGACAGACTCTGGAAACACCATATATTTT.